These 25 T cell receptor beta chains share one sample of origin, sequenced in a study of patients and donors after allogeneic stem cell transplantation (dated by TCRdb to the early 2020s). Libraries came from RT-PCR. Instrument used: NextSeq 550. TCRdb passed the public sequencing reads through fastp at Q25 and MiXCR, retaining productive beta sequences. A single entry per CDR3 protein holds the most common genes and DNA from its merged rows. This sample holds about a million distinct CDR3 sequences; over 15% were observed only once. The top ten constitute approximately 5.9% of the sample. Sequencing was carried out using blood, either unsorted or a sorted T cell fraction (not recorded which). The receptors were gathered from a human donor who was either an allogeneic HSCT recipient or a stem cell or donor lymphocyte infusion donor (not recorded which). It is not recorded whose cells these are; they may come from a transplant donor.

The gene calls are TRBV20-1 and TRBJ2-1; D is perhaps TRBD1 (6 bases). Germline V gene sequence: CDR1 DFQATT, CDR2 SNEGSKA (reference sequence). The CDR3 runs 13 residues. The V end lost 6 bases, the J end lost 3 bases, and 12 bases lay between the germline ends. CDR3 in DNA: TGCAGTGCATACCGGGACAACTACAATGAGCAGTTCTTC. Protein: CSAYRDNYNEQFF.

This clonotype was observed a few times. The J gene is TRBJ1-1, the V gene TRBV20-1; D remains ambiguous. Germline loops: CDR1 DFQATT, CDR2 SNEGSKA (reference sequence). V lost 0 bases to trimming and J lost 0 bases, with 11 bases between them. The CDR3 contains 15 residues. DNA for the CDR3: TGCAGTGCTAGAGATATGGCAGCCCTGAACACTGAAGCTTTCTTT. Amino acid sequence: CSARDMAALNTEAFF.

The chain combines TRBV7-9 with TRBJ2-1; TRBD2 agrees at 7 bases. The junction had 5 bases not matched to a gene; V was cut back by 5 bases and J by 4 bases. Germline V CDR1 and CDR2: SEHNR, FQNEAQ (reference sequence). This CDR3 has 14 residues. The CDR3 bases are TGTGCCAGCAGCCCGGGAGGCTGGTACAATGAGCAGTTCTTC. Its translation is CASSPGGWYNEQFF.

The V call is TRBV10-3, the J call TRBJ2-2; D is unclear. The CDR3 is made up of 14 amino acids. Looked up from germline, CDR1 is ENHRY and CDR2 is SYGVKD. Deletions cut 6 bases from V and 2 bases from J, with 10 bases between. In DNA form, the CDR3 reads TGTGCCATCAGCAACTTCATCAACACCGGGGAGCTGTTTTTT. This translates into CAISNFINTGELFF.

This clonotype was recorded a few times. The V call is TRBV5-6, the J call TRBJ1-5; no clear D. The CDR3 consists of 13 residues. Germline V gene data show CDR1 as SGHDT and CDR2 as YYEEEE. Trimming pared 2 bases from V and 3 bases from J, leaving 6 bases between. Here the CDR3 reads CASSFSLNQPQHF. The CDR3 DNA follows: TGTGCCAGCAGCTTTAGTCTCAATCAGCCCCAGCATTTT. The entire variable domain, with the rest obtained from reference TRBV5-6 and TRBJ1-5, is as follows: DAGVTQSPTHLIKTRGQQVTLRCSPKSGHDTVSWYQQALGQGPQFIFQYYEEEERQRGNFPDRFSGHQFPNYSSELNVNALLLGDSALYLCASSFSLNQPQHFGDGTRLSIL.

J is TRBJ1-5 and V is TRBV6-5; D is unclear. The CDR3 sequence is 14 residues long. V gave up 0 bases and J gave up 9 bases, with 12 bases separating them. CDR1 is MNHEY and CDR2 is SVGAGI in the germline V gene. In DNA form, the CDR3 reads TGTGCCAGCAGTTACTCGATGGGGTTCACGCCCCAGCATTTT. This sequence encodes CASSYSMGFTPQHF.

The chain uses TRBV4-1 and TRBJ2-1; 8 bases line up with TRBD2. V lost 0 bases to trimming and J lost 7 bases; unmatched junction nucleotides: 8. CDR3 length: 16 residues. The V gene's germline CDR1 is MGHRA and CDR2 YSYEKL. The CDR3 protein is CASSQEIGLAGNEQFF. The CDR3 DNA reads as TGCGCCAGCAGCCAAGAAATTGGACTAGCAGGAAATGAGCAGTTCTTC.

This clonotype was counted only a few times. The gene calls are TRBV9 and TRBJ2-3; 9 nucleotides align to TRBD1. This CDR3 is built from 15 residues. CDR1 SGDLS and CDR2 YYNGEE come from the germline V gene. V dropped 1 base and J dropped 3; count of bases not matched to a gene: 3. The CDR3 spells CASSVYGTGTDTQYF. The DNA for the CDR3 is TGTGCCAGCAGCGTATACGGGACAGGGACAGATACGCAGTATTTT.

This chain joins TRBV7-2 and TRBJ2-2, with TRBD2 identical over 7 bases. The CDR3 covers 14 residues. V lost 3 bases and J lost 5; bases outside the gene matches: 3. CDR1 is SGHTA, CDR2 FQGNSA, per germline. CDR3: CASSFQGGTGELFF. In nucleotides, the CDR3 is TGTGCCAGCAGCTTCCAGGGAGGGACCGGGGAGCTGTTTTTT.

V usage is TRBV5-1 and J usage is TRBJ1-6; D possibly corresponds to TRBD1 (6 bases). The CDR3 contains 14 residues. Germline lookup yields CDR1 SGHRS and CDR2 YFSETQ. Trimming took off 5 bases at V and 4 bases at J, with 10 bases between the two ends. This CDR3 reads CASRNRAYNSPLHF. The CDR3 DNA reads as TGCGCCAGCAGAAACAGGGCGTATAATTCACCCCTCCACTTT.

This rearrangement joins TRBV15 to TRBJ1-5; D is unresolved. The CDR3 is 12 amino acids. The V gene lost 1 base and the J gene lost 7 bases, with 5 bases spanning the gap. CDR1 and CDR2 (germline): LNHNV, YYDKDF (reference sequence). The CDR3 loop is CATSRVGQPQHF. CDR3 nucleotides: TGTGCCACCAGCAGAGTGGGCCAGCCCCAGCATTTT.

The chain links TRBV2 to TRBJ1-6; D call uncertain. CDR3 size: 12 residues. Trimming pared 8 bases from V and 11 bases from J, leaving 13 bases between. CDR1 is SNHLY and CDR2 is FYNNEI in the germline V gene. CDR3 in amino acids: CASQSERAPLHF. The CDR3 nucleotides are TGTGCCAGCCAGTCGGAACGAGCACCCCTCCACTTT. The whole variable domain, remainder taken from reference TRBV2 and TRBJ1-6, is EPEVTQTPSHQVTQMGQEVILRCVPISNHLYFYWYRQILGQKVEFLVSFYNNEISEKSEIFDDQFSVERPDGSNFTLKIRSTKLEDSAMYFCASQSERAPLHFGNGTRLTVT.

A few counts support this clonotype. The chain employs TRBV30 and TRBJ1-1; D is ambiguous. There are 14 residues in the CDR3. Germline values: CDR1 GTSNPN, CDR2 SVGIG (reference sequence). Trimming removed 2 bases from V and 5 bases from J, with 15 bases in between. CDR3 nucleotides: TGTGCCTGGAGTCCCCCCCGGCAGCTTACTGAAGCTTTCTTT. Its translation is CAWSPPRQLTEAFF.

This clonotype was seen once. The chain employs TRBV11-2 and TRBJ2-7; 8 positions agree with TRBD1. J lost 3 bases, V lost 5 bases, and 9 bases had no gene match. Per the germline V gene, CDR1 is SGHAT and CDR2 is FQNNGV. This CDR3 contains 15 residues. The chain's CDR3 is CASSPGQGSIYEQYF. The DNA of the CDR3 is TGTGCCAGCAGCCCCGGACAGGGTTCAATCTACGAGCAGTACTTC. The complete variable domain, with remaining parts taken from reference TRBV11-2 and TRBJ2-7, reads EAGVAQSPRYKIIEKRQSVAFWCNPISGHATLYWYQQILGQGPKLLIQFQNNGVVDDSQLPKDRFSAERLKGVDSTLKIQPAKLEDSAVYLCASSPGQGSIYEQYFGPGTRLTVT.

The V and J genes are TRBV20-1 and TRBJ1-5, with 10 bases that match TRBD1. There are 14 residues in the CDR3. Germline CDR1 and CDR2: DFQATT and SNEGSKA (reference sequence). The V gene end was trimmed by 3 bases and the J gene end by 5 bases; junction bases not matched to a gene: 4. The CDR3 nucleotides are TGCAGTGCTAGTACCGGGACAGGGGATCAGCCCCAGCATTTT. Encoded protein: CSASTGTGDQPQHF.

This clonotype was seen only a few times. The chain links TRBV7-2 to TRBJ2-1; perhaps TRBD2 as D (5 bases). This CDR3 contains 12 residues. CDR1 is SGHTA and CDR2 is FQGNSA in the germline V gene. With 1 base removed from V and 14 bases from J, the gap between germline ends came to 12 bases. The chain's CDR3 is CASSLGSGLEFF. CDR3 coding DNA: TGTGCCAGCAGCTTAGGTTCGGGGTTGGAGTTCTTC.

CDR3 sequence reads: CASSPRQGSDTQYF. The CDR3 nucleotides are TGTGCCAGCAGCCCCAGACAGGGATCTGATACGCAGTATTTT. The rearrangement links TRBV6-1 to TRBJ2-3, with 7 bases that match TRBD1. Trimming cost V 6 bases and J 6 bases; bases outside gene matches: 9. Germline CDR1 and CDR2: MNHNS and SASEGT. The CDR3 is 14 amino acids.

Here the CDR3 DNA reads TGTGCCAGCTCACTTCTGGACAACGGAAACACCATATATTTT. It translates to CASSLLDNGNTIYF. The V call is TRBV18, the J call TRBJ1-3, with TRBD1 as a possible D gene (5 bases). The germline CDR1 and CDR2 sequences are KGHSH and LQKENI. The V and J ends lost 4 bases and 4 bases respectively, with 11 bases between them. CDR3 size: 14 residues.

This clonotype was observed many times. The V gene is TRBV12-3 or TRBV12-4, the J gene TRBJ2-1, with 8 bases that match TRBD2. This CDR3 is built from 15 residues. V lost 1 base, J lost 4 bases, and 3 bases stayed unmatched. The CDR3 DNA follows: TGTGCCAGCAGTTTAGGGGGACTAGGGTACAATGAGCAGTTCTTC. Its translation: CASSLGGLGYNEQFF.

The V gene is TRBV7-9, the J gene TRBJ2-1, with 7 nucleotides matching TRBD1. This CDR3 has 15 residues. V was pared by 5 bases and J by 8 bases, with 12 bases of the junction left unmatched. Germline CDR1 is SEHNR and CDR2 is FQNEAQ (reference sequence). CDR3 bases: TGTGCCAGCAGCCGCCCGACAGGGACGTACGATGAGCAGTTCTTC. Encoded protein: CASSRPTGTYDEQFF.

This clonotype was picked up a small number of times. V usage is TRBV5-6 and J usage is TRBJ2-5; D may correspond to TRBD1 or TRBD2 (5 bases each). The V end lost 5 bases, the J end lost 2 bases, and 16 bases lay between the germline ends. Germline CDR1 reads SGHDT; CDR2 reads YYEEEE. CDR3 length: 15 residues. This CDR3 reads CASSSRQGPQETQYF. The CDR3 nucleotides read TGTGCCAGCAGTTCCCGGCAGGGACCACAAGAGACCCAGTACTTC.

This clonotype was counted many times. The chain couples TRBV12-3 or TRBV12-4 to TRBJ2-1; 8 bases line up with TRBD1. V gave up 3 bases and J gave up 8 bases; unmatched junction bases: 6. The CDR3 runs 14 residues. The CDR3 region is CASSFYQGAHEQFF. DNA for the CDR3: TGTGCCAGCAGTTTCTATCAGGGGGCTCATGAGCAGTTCTTC.

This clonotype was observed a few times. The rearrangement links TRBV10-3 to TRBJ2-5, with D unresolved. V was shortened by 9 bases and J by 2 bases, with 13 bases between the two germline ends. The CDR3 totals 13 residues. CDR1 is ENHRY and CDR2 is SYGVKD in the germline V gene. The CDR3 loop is CAITKGPQETQYF. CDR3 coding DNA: TGTGCCATTACCAAGGGTCCTCAAGAGACCCAGTACTTC.

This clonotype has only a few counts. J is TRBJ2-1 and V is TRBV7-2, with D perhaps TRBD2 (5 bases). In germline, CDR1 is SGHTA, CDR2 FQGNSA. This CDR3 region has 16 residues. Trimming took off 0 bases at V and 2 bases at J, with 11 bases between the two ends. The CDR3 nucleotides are TGTGCCAGCAGCTTAGCGGTGGAGGCAACCTACAATGAGCAGTTCTTC. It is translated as CASSLAVEATYNEQFF.

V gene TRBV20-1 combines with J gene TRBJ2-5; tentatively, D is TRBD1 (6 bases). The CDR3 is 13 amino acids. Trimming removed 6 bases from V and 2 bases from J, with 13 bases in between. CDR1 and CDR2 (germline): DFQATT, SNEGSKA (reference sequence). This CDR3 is CSAPGEWQETQYF. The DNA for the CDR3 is TGCAGTGCCCCAGGGGAATGGCAAGAGACCCAGTACTTC.